Listed here is a single TCR beta chain. It has no known antigen specificity. No per-base quality is available; no much larger clone lies one base away. The cohort was made up of around 720 healthy bone marrow donors. All cohort members were sampled while nominally healthy, although unrecorded immune exposures were likely present. The donor was CMV seropositive and belonged to the group of 250 to 300 seropositive cohort members. A peripheral blood sample was collected from each donor, and TCR beta sequencing was performed on peripheral blood mononuclear cells. Genomic DNA extraction from the blood cell samples was performed with the Qiagen DNeasy Blood Extraction Kit. Library prep was done by the immunoSEQ multiplex PCR assay. For the multiplex PCR, a mixture combining 60 forward primers for TCR Vbeta segments and 13 reverse primers for TCR Jbeta segments was used. The CDR3 region of rearranged TCR beta genes was amplified from genomic DNA by a multiplex PCR assay. Amplified TCR beta libraries were sequenced as 87-base-pair reads on the Illumina HiSeq System. Concerning the study's data processing: Across the roughly 700 repertoires, a later analysis counted 75 million to 90 million unique TCR beta chains, around 11 million of which were shared by at least two donors. A nearest-neighbor algorithm error-corrected the raw reads and collapsed the reads into unique sequences, merging closely related sequences to remove PCR and sequencing errors. To assign V, D and J gene segments, CDR3 sequences were aligned to IMGT reference sequences. For a sequence to be retained, a match of at least six nucleotides to both a V gene segment and a J gene segment was required. Rearrangements were called productive when the CDR3 lacked stop codons and stayed in frame with V and J; all others were non-productive. Following IMGT convention, CDR3 was defined as the stretch from the second conserved V-encoded cysteine up to the conserved J-encoded phenylalanine. In an earlier analysis of just under 600 of the donors, sequences lacking an unambiguous match to a single V gene segment were excluded. In an earlier analysis of roughly 500 of the donors, V segments were called functional above 56.7% productive rearrangements and were called segregating when the between-donor standard deviation exceeded 5%. To diagnose cytomegalovirus status from the catalog of TCR beta chain sequences, a statistical classification framework was built. V and J gene assignment, in a later analysis, came from comparing TCR nucleotide sequences with IMGT/GENE-DB human TR gene sequences. The TCRdist pipeline was used in a later analysis to assign CDR3 sequences and most-parsimonious VDJ recombination scenarios. In a later analysis, each TCR beta chain was defined by its CDR3 amino acid sequence together with its V-gene family, and reads without a unique V-gene family were excluded. In a later analysis, 550 to 650 highly shared, low-generation-probability nucleotide sequences were removed to address suspected cross-contamination and a sequencing artifact. In a later analysis, a clonal expansion index was calculated for each public chain from normalized within-repertoire ranks of inferred template counts. Generation probabilities in a later analysis came from a VDJ recombination model fitted to out-of-frame rearrangements, and those results were checked against IGoR. In a later analysis, TCR-TCR, TCR-HLA and TCR-CMV co-occurrence was scored with hypergeometric tests, and a repertoire-size bias correction was applied to TCR pairs. In a later analysis, false discovery rates were estimated by permuting HLA or CMV assignments 20 times. A later analysis grouped co-occurring TCRs with DBSCAN, adding TCRdist sequence similarity when clustering within HLA-allele-positive subsets. For co-occurrence clustering, repertoires with fewer than 30,000 or more than 120,000 public chains were excluded, along with roughly 5 repertoires with anomalous nucleotide sharing. The immuneACCESS repertoire file appears here via TCRdb, limited to in-frame rearrangements. These files lack a portion of the clones; in checked studies, under half of the deficit traces to unresolved V genes, and the cause of the others is not known. Clone size and the V and J calls come from that table; the DNA yielded D and trimming. The table for this sample lists about 170,000 clones; 80% to 90% of them were counted only once. 2.5% to 3% of the sample is taken by the ten largest.

The data originate from a study of cytomegalovirus exposure and HLA in healthy donors (dated by TCRdb to the late 2010s). About the investigation overall: According to an earlier analysis of around 600 of the donors, about 180 million T cells yielded 100 million or so unique TCR beta sequences and about 300 Gb of sequence data. An earlier analysis of 587 of the donors applied high-throughput TCR beta sequencing to assess whether each TCR beta V gene segment acted as functional or pseudogenic. An early release that covered some 640 HLA-typed donors contained approximately 300 gigabases of sequencing data and approximately 85 million unique TCR sequences. Class I and class II HLA loci were covered by the typing at four-digit resolution. Genome-wide SNP genotypes for about three fifths of the roughly 700 donors were used in a later genetic analysis, which treated that subset as a discovery cohort. Along with the roughly 700-subject first cohort, a separate validation cohort of roughly 110 different subjects was used. Typing coverage differed by locus: A, B, C, DRB1 and DQB1 were typed in roughly 629-640 donors, DQA1 in 500 to 550, DPA1 in 600 to 610, and DPB1 in 450 to 480. A later analysis re-analyzed previously published TCR beta repertoires from 550 to 700 donors and added high-resolution HLA genotyping to study TCR occurrence patterns. Among the roughly 380 genotyped donors, under 90% belonged to the genetic ancestry cluster associated with self-reported Caucasian donors. All discovery cohort repertoires had been generated on a single sequencing platform. The study was designed to test whether signatures of past pathogen exposure could be identified by cataloging public T cell receptors. Donor age, sex, ethnicity and CMV serostatus were collected together with the repertoire data. The study profiled the T cell repertoires of about 720 subjects by immunosequencing and related them to cytomegalovirus serostatus. Rather than using new phenotypic data, the later analysis identified candidate immune exposures from TCR beta sequences and from how often those sequences occurred across donors. Among about 410 genotyped donors of the cohort, an average of around 220,000 unique TCR beta nucleotide sequences was sequenced per donor, of which about 19% were non-productive. The study combined high-throughput TCR immunosequencing, statistical association of individual TCRs with disease status, and machine learning to predict cytomegalovirus infection status. Roughly 5 DR-DQ haplotypes were handled as single units for association and clustering, since linkage in the cohort was strong.

The paper as a whole reports these results and caveats: A later genetic analysis associated a missense DCLRE1C variant with V-gene and J-gene trimming of TCR beta chains, and an independent cohort replicated the association. The classifier was reported to diagnose cytomegalovirus status with high specificity and sensitivity in both the original and validation cohorts. In a later analysis, 16,951 TCR beta sequences were associated with specific HLA alleles at a false discovery rate of 0.05. Most TCR sequences were observed very rarely across donors, whereas some public TCRs were present in many individuals. Because some donors lacked HLA typing at each locus, the association tests relied only on the typed subset. A later analysis found that TCR association rates varied across HLA loci, with DRB1 alleles showing the most associated TCRs and HLA-C alleles the fewest. According to a later genetic analysis, donors in an Asian-associated ancestry cluster had fewer N-insertions in productive TCRs than the approximately 700-donor mean. In a later analysis, HLA-associated TCR beta chains showed more clonal expansion and lower generation probabilities than non-associated chains that were equally common. In an earlier analysis of 587 of the donors, most TCR beta V segments appeared in productive rearrangements about 87% or about 30% of the time, broadly matching IMGT annotations. Three of the identified cytomegalovirus-associated TCR beta chains were confirmed in vitro to be specific for cytomegalovirus antigens. A later analysis found that most CMV-associated TCR beta chains appeared HLA-restricted, with HLA associations seemingly driven largely by CMV exposure. Only TCR beta chains were sequenced in this cohort, and the absence of alpha or paired-chain data limited detectable features. CMV serostatus was the only immune exposure information available for the cohort. The earlier analysis of 587 of the donors excluded about 16 rarely observed V segments, including chromosome 9 orphons, because counts were too low. Strong co-occurrence of HLA alleles, especially DR and DQ, made assigning TCR associations to individual alleles difficult. A later analysis reported that several top co-occurrence clusters appeared linked to parvovirus B19, influenza, CMV and Epstein-Barr virus. Sequencing depth was assumed to be roughly uniform across donors in the presence/absence analyses, though that assumption may not hold. Because the 87-base-pair reads could not distinguish some IMGT-functional V segments, including TRBV6-2 and TRBV6-3, those segments were excluded. Linkage disequilibrium might explain the correlated functional status among segregating V segments, but an unknown experimental factor could not be excluded. A further reported finding was that TCR beta sequences accurately predicted the HLA-A and HLA-B alleles for most subjects in the first cohort. The study gave a list of under 200 TCR beta chains associated with cytomegalovirus. According to the authors, the approach could potentially be generalized to other disease states and immunological phenotypes. A cluster of highly shared sequence variants was judged likely to be a technical artifact of the sequencing pipeline.

At the junction V is shortened by 5 bases and J by 2 bases, with 9 bases in between. Reading from cysteine to phenylalanine, the CDR3 counts 13 amino acids. Kept here is only the CDR3 DNA, which spans 39 bases and is read in frame from base 1. From the germline V gene, CDR1 is LGHNT and CDR2 is FRNRAP. The source is a man aged 25 to 40 in good health and CMV-seropositive. The V gene is TRBV12-5 and the J gene is TRBJ1-1; TRBD1 is a possible D gene, resting on 6 matching bases. Sequenced input: PBMCs. CDR3 region: CASGQGQNTEAFF. The nucleotide sequence reads TGTGCTAGTGGTCAGGGACAAAACACTGAAGCTTTCTTT.